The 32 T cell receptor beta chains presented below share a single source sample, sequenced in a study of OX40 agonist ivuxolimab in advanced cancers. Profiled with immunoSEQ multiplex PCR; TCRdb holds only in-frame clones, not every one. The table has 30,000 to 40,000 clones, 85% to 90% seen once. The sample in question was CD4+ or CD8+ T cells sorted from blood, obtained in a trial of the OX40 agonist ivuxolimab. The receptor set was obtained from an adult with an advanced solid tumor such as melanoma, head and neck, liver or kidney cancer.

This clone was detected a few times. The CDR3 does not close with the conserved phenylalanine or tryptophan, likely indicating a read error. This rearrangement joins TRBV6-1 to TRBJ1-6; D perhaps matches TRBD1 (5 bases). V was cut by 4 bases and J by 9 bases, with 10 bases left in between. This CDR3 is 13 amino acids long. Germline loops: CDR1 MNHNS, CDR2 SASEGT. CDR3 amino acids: CASSGQQSSPLHL. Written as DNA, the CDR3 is TGTGCCAGCAGTGGACAGCAGAGTTCACCCCTCCACCTT.

The CDR3 DNA follows: TGTGCCAGCAGTTTGGGGGAGAATCAGCCCCAGCATTTT. Translating it yields CASSLGENQPQHF. The rearrangement joins TRBV28 to TRBJ1-5; maybe TRBD1 (5 bases). Germline V CDR1 and CDR2: MDHEN, SYDVKM. This CDR3 is 13 amino acids long. The V end was cut by 3 bases, the J end by 4 bases, with 7 bases between. Based on the CDR3 plus reference TRBV28 and TRBJ1-5, the full variable domain is DVKVTQSSRYLVKRTGEKVFLECVQDMDHENMFWYRQDPGLGLRLIYFSYDVKMKEKGDIPEGYSVSREKKERFSLILESASTNQTSMYLCASSLGENQPQHFGDGTRLSIL.

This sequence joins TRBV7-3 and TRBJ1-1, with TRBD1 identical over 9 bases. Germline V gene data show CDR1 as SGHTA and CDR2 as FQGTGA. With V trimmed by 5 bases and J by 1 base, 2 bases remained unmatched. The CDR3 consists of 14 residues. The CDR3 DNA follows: TGTGCCAGCAGCCTGGGACAGGGGAACACTGAAGCTTTCTTT. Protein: CASSLGQGNTEAFF.

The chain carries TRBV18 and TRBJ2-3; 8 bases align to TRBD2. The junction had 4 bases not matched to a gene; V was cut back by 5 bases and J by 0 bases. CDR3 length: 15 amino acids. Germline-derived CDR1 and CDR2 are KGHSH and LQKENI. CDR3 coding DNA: TGTGCCAGCTCAGGGACTAGAGATAGCACAGATACGCAGTATTTT. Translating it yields CASSGTRDSTDTQYF.

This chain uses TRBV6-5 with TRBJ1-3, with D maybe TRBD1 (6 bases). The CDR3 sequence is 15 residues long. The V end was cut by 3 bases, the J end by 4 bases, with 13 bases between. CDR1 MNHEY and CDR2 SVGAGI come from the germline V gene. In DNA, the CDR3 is TGTGCCAGCAGTTATAAACAGGGTGGAGGAAACACCATATATTTT. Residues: CASSYKQGGGNTIYF.

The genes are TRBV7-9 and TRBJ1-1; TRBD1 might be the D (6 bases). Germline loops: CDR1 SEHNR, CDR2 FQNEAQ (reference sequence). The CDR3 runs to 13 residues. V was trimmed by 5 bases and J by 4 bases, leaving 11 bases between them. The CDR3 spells CASSRQVSTEAFF. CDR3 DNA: TGTGCCAGCAGCCGACAGGTTAGCACTGAAGCTTTCTTT.

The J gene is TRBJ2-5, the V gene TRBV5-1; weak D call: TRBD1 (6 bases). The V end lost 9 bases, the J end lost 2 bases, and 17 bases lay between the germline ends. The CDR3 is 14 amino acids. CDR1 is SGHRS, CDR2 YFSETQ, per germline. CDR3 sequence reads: CATTSGEMQETQYF. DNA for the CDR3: TGCGCCACGACCTCAGGGGAGATGCAAGAGACCCAGTACTTC.

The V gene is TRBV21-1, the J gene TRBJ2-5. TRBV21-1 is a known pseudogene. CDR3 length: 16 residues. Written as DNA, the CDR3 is TGTGCCAGCAGTCCTCCATGGGGGGCAGGGCGGGAGACCCAGTACTTC. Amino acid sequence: CASSPPWGAGRETQYF.

The CDR3: CASSFGQGITEAFF. The CDR3 DNA is TGTGCCAGCAGCTTCGGACAGGGGATCACTGAAGCTTTCTTT. This chain links TRBV7-2 with TRBJ1-1, with 9 bases aligning to TRBD1. After removal of 3 bases from V and 4 bases from J, the junction contained 3 bases not matched to a gene. In germline, CDR1 is SGHTA, CDR2 FQGNSA. The CDR3 is 14 residues long.

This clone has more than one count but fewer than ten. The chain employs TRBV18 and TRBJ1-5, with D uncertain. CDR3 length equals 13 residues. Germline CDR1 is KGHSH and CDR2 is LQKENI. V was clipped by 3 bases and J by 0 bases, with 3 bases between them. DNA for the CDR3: TGTGCCAGCTCACCGCCTAGCAATCAGCCCCAGCATTTT. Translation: CASSPPSNQPQHF.

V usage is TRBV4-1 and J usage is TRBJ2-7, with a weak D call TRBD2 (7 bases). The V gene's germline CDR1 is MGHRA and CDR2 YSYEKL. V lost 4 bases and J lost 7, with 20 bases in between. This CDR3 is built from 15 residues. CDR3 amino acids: CASSPLGNEGGEQYF. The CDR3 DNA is TGCGCCAGCAGCCCCTTGGGGAACGAGGGGGGGGAGCAGTACTTC.

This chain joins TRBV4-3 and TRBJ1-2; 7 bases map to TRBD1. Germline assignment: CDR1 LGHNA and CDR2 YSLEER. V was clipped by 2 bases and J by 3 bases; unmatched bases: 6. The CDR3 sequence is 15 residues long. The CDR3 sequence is CASSQRAGTDYGYTF. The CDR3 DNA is TGCGCCAGCAGCCAACGGGCCGGGACAGACTATGGCTACACCTTC.

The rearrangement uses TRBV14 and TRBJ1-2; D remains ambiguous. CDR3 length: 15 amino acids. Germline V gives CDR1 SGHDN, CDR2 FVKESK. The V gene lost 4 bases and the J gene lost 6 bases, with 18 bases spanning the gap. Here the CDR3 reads CASSRVGVIGDGYTF. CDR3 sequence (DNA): TGTGCCAGCAGCCGAGTCGGGGTGATCGGGGATGGCTACACCTTC.

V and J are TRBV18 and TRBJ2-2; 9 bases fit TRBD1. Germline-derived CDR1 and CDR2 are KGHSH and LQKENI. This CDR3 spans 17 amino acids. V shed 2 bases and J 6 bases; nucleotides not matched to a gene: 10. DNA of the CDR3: TGTGCCAGCTCACCAACAGGGGGCGCAAACCTCGCCGGGGAGCTGTTTTTT. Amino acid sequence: CASSPTGGANLAGELFF.

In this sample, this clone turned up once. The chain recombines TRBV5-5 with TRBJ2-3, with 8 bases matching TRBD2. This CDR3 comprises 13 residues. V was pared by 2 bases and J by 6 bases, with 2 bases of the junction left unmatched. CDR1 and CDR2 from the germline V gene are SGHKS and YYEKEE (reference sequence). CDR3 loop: CASSFGGADTQYF. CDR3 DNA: TGTGCCAGCAGCTTCGGGGGGGCTGATACGCAGTATTTT.

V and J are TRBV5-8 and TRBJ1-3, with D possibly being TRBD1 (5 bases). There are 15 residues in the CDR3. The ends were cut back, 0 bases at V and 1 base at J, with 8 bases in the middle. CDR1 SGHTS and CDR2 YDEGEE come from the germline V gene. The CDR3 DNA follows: TGTGCCAGCAGCTTGGTGCAGGGATCTGGAAACACCATATATTTT. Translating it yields CASSLVQGSGNTIYF.

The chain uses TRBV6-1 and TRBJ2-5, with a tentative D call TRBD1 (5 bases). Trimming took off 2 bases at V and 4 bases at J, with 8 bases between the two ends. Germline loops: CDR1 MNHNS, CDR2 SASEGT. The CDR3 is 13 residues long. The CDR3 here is CASSELGRETQYF. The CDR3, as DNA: TGTGCCAGCAGTGAACTGGGGCGAGAGACCCAGTACTTC.

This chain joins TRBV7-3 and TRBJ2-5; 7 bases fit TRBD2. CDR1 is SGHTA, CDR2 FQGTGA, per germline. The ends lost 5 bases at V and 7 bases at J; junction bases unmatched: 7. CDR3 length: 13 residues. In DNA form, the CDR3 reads TGTGCCAGCAGCCCCAGCGGGGCGGGGACCCAGTACTTC. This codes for CASSPSGAGTQYF.

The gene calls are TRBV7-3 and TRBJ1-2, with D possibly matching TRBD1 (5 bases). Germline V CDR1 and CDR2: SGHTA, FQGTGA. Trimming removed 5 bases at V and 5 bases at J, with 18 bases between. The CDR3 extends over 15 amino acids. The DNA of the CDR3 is TGTGCCAGCAGCCCCTCGGGGACGGCCACTTATGGCTACACCTTC. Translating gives CASSPSGTATYGYTF. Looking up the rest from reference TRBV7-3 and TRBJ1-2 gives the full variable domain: GAGVSQTPSNKVTEKGKYVELRCDPISGHTALYWYRQSLGQGPEFLIYFQGTGAADDSGLPNDRFFAVRPEGSVSTLKIQRTERGDSAVYLCASSPSGTATYGYTFGSGTRLTVV.

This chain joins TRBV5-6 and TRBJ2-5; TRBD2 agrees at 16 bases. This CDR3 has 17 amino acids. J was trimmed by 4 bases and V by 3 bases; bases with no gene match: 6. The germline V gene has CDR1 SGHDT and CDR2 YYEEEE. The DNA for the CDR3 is TGTGCCAGCAGCTCCCCCGGGACTAGCGGGGGGGCAGAGACCCAGTACTTC. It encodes CASSSPGTSGGAETQYF.

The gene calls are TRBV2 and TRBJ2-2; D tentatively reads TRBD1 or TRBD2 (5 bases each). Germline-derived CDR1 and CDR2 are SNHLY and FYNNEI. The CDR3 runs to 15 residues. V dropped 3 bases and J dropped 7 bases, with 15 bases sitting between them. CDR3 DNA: TGTGCCAGCAGTGAGACGGGGCTGTACATCGGGGAGCTGTTTTTT. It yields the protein CASSETGLYIGELFF.

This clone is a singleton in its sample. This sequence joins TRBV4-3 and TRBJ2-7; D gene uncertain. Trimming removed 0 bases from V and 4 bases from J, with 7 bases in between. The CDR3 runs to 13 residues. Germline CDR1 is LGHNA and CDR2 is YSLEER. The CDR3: CASSQETEYEQYF. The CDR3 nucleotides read TGCGCCAGCAGCCAAGAGACCGAGTACGAGCAGTACTTC.

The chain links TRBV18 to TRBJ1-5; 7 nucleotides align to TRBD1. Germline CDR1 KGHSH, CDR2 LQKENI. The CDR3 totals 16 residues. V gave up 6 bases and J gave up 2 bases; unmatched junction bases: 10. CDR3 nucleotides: TGTGCCAGCTCTTCTTCCGGGACAGTGGGCAATCAGCCCCAGCATTTT. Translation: CASSSSGTVGNQPQHF.

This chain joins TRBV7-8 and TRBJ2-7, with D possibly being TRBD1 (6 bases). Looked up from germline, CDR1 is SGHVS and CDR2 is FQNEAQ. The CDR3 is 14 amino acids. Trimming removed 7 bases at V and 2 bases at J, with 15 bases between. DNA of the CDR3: TGTGCCAGCACCGACTCGGCAGGGGCCTACGAGCAGTACTTC. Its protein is CASTDSAGAYEQYF.

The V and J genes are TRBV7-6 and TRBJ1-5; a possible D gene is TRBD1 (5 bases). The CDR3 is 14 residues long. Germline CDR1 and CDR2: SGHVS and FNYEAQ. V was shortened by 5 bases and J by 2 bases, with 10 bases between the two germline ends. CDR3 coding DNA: TGTGCCAGCAGCCCCGGGGGAGGCAATCAGCCCCAGCATTTT. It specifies CASSPGGGNQPQHF.

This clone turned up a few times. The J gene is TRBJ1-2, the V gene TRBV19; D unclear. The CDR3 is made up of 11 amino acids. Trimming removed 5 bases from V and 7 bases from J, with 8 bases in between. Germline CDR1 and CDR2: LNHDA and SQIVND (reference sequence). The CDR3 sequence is CASSLGAGYTF. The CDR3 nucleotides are TGTGCCAGTAGTTTAGGTGCTGGCTACACCTTC.

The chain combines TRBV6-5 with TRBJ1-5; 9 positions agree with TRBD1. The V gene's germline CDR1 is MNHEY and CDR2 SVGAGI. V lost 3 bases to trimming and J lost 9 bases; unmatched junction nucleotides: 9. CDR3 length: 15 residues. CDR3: CASSYGQGSDVPQHF. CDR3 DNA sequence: TGTGCCAGCAGTTATGGACAGGGGAGTGATGTGCCCCAGCATTTT.

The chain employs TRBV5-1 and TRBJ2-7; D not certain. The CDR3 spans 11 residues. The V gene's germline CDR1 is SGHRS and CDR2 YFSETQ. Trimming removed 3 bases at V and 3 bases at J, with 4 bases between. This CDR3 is CASSSGYEQYF. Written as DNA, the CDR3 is TGCGCCAGCAGCTCTGGCTACGAGCAGTACTTC.

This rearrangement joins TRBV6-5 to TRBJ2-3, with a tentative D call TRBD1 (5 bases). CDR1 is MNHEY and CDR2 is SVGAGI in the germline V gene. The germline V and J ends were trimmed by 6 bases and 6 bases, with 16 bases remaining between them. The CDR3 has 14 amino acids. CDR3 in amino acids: CASSPDTSGDTQYF. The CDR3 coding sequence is TGTGCCAGCAGCCCGGACACCAGTGGGGATACGCAGTATTTT.

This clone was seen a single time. The CDR3 coding sequence is TGTGCCAGCAGTGTGCAAGCGGGGGTTCTTCCTAGCACAGATACGCAGTATTTT. Its translation is CASSVQAGVLPSTDTQYF. The V and J genes are TRBV6-1 and TRBJ2-3; 8 bases line up with TRBD2. The CDR3 consists of 18 residues. CDR1 and CDR2 from the germline V gene are MNHNS and SASEGT. Losses at the gene ends were 4 bases for V and 0 bases for J; bases not matched to a gene: 12.

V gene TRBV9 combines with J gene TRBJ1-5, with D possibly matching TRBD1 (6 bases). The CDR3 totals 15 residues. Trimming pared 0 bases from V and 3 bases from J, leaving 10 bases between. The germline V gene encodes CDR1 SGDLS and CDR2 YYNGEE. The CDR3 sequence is CASSVGQAINQPQHF. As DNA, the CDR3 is TGTGCCAGCAGCGTAGGACAGGCGATCAATCAGCCCCAGCATTTT.

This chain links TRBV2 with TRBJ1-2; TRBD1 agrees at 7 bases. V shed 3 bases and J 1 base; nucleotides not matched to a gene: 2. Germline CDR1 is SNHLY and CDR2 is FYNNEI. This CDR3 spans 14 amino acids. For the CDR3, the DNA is TGTGCCAGCAGTGAGCAGGGGGGTAACTATGGCTACACCTTC. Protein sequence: CASSEQGGNYGYTF.